This T cell receptor (beta chain) was recovered during a study of T cell clones after liver transplantation. With 11 bases removed from V and 1 base from J, the gap between germline ends came to 15 bases. The CDR3 covers 13 residues. Germline assignment: CDR1 SNHLY and CDR2 FYNNEI. Measured with immunoSEQ multiplex PCR; TCRdb has only the in-frame clones, and not every one. The repertoire has approximately 75,000 clones, about 80% of them found once; the top ten carry 0.79%. Sorting of unstimulated PBMCs yielded separate CD3+CD4+ and CD3+CD8+ fractions. The sequence came from a human patient who received a liver transplant. The T cells may come from the graft donor. The V and J genes are TRBV2 and TRBJ2-7; D may match TRBD1 or TRBD2 (5 bases each). The source material was CD4+ T cells from blood, sampled 12 months after liver transplant. CDR3 nucleotide sequence: TGTGCCTCTGGGCAGGGAGAGTCCTACGAGCAGTACTTC. The encoded protein is CASGQGESYEQYF.